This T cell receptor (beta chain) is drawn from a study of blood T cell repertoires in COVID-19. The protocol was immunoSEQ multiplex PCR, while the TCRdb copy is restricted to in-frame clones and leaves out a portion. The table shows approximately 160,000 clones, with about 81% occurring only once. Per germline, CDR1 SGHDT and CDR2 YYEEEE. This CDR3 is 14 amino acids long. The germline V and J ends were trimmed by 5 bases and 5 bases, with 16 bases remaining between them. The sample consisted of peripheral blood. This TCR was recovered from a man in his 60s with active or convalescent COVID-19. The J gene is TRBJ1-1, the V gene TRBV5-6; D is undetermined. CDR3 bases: TGTGCCAGCAGTGCGGGGTCCGGGTATACTGAAGCTTTCTTT. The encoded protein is CASSAGSGYTEAFF.